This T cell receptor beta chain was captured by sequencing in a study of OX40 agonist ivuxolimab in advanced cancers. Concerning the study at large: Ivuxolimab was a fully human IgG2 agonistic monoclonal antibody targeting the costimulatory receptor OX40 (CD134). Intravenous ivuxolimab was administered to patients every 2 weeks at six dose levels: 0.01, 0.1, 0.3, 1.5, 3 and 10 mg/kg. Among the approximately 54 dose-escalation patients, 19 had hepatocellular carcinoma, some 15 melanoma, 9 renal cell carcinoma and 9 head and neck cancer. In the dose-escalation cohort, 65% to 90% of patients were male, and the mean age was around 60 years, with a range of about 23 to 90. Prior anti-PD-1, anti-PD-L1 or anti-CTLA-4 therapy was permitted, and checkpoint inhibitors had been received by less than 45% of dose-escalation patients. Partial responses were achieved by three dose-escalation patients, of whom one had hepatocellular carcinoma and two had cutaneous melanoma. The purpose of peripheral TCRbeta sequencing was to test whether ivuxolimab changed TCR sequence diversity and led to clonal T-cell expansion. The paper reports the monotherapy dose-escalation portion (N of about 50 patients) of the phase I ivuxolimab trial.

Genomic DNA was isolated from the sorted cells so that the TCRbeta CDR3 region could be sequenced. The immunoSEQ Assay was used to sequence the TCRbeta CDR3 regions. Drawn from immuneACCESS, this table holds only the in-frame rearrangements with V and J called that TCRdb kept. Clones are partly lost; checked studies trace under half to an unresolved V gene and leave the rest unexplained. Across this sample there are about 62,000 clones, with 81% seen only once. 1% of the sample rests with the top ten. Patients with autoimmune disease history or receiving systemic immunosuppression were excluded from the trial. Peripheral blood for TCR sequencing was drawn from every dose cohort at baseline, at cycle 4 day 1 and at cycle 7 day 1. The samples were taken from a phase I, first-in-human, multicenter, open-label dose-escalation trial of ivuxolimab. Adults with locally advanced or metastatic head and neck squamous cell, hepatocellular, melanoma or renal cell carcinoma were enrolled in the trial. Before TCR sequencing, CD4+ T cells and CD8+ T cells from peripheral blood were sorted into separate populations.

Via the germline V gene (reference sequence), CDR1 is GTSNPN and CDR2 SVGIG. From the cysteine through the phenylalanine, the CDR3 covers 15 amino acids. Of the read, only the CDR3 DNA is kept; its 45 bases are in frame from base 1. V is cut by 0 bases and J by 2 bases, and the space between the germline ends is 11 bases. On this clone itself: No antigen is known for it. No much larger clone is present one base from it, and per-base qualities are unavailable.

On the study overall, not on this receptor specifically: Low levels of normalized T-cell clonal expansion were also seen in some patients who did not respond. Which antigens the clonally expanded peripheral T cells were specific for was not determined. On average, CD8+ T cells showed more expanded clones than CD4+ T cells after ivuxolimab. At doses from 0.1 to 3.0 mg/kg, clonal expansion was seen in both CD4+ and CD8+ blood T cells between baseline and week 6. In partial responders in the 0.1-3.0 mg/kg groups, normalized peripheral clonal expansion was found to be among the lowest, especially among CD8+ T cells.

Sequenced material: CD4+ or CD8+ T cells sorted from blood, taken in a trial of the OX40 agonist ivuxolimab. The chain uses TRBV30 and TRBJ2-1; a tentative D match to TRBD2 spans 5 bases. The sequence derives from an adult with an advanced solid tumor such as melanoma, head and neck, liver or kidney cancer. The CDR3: CAWSVGSGAYNEQFF. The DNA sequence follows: TGTGCCTGGAGTGTAGGCAGCGGTGCCTACAATGAGCAGTTCTTC.